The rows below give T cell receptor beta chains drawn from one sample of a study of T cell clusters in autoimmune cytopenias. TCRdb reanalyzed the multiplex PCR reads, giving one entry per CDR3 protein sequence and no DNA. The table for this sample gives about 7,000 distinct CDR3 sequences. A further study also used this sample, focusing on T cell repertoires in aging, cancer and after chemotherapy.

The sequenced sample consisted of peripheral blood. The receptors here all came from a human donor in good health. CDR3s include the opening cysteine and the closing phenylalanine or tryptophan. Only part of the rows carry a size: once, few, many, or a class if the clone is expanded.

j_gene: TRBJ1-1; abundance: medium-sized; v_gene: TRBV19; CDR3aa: CASGVGSGGTEAFF
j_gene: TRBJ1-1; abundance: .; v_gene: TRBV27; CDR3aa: CASRVRQGTRGTEAFF
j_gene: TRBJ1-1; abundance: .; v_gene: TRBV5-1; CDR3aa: CASSSDRGEAFF
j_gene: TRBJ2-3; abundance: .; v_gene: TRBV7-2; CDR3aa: CASSPPTSTDTQYF
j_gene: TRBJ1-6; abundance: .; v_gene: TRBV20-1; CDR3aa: CSAREADRGLNSPLHF
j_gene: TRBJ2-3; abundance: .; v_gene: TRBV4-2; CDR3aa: CASSQTAGGTSTDTQYF
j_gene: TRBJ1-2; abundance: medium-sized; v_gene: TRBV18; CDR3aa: CASSPYVTTDANYGYTF
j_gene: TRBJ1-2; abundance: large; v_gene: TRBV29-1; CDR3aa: CSVDSGRRGYTF
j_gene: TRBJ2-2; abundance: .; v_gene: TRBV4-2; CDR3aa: CASSPSGANTGELFF
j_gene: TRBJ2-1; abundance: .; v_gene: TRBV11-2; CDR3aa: CASSLGRKTLTSYNEQFF
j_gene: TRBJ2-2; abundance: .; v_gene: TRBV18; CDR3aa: CASSPGQGSNTGELFF
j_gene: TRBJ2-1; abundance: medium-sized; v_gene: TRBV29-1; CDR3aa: CSVSQHRGASSYNEQFF
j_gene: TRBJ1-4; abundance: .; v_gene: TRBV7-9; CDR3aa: CASSWQGKETNEKLFF